This TCR beta chain originates from a study of OX40 agonist ivuxolimab in advanced cancers. Germline V gene lookup returns CDR1 SEHNR and CDR2 FQNEAQ (reference sequence). The V and J ends lost 6 bases and 5 bases, in that order; junction bases with no gene match: 3. The CDR3 extends over 13 amino acids. Data came from immunoSEQ multiplex PCR; TCRdb stores just in-frame clones and leaves some out. The sample comprises tens of thousands of clones, about nine tenths of which are singletons, and roughly 2.1% rests with the top ten. The TCR sequence derives from an adult with an advanced solid tumor such as melanoma, head and neck, liver or kidney cancer. The sample here was CD4+ or CD8+ T cells sorted from blood, taken in a trial of the OX40 agonist ivuxolimab. The V and J genes are TRBV7-9 and TRBJ1-4; 7 bases match TRBD1. CDR3 region: CASSRQGNEKLFF. The CDR3 nucleotides read TGTGCCAGCAGTCGACAGGGAAATGAAAAACTGTTTTTT.